These 22 T cell receptor beta chains came from one sample sequenced in a study of control samples from healthy donors and cancer patients. The assay was immunoSEQ multiplex PCR, and TCRdb's table has in-frame clones only and misses some. The sample has around 50,000 clones, approximately 95% seen once. Sequencing was carried out using blood. The source is a man aged 25-40 years in good health.

The chain joins TRBV7-8 to TRBJ1-5; no reliable D call. Per germline, CDR1 SGHVS and CDR2 FQNEAQ. The CDR3 has 13 amino acids. V was shortened by 3 bases and J by 7 bases, with 10 bases between the two germline ends. This chain's CDR3 is CASSLGSGQPQHF. CDR3 nucleotide sequence: TGTGCCAGCAGCTTGGGATCGGGCCAGCCCCAGCATTTT.

This clone was recorded a few times. The genes are TRBV24-1 and TRBJ2-1, with a possible D match to TRBD1 (6 bases). Per the germline V gene, CDR1 is KGHDR and CDR2 is SFDVKD. The V end lost 0 bases, the J end lost 7 bases, and 15 bases lay between the germline ends. CDR3 length equals 16 residues. The DNA of the CDR3 is TGTGCCACCAGTGATTTGAACTCAGGGGACCTTAATGAGCAGTTCTTC. Translated: CATSDLNSGDLNEQFF.

The chain carries TRBV7-3 and TRBJ2-1; D perhaps matches TRBD2 (6 bases). The CDR3 spans 16 residues. Germline V lookup: CDR1 SGHTA, CDR2 FQGTGA. The ends were cut back, 5 bases at V and 1 base at J, with 15 bases in the middle. The CDR3 DNA reads TGTGCCAGCAGCCCCTACGCGGGGCAGTCCTACAATGAGCAGTTCTTC. Its protein product is CASSPYAGQSYNEQFF.

This clone was seen only once. The chain recombines TRBV25-1 with TRBJ2-6; D gene ambiguous. The CDR3 extends over 13 amino acids. Between the trimmed V and J ends, which lost 8 bases and 4 bases, there was a span of 9 bases. From germline, CDR1 is MGHDK and CDR2 SYGVNS. The CDR3 protein is CASLSPGANVLTF. CDR3 nucleotides: TGTGCCAGCTTAAGCCCCGGGGCCAACGTCCTGACTTTC.

The sample holds one count of this clone. V and J are TRBV7-9 and TRBJ2-1; no reliable D call. Germline-derived CDR1 and CDR2 are SEHNR and FQNEAQ (reference sequence). The V and J ends lost 4 bases and 6 bases respectively, with 7 bases between them. There are 12 residues in the CDR3. The CDR3 coding sequence is TGTGCCAGCAGCTGGACGGCCAATGAGCAGTTCTTC. It encodes CASSWTANEQFF.

The chain combines TRBV4-1 with TRBJ2-5; no firm D call. The germline gives CDR1 MGHRA, CDR2 YSYEKL. The V end was cut by 2 bases, the J end by 1 base, with 14 bases between. The CDR3 sequence is 16 residues long. Here the CDR3 reads CASSQRGEEVQETQYF. The CDR3 DNA reads as TGCGCCAGCAGCCAACGTGGGGAAGAGGTCCAAGAGACCCAGTACTTC.

The chain uses TRBV2 and TRBJ2-2; 9 bases are shared with TRBD2. J was trimmed by 5 bases and V by 3 bases; bases with no gene match: 10. This CDR3 has 17 residues. Per the germline V gene, CDR1 is SNHLY and CDR2 is FYNNEI. DNA of the CDR3: TGTGCCAGCAGTGACCCCCTGACTAGCGGAAAAACCGGGGAGCTGTTTTTT. This gives the protein CASSDPLTSGKTGELFF.

V is TRBV30 and J is TRBJ1-1; D gene uncertain. This CDR3 region has 10 residues. Germline CDR1 reads GTSNPN; CDR2 reads SVGIG (reference sequence). The V end was cut by 1 base, the J end by 10 bases, with 7 bases between. DNA for the CDR3: TGTGCCTGGAGTGAGACTACAGCTTTCTTT. Its translation is CAWSETTAFF.

The chain couples TRBV5-1 to TRBJ2-2; 10 positions match TRBD2. Germline CDR1 SGHRS, CDR2 YFSETQ. The V segment lost 3 bases and the J segment 4 bases; nucleotides outside the gene matches: 9. The CDR3 totals 17 residues. In DNA, the CDR3 is TGCGCCAGCAGCTCGACTAGCGGGCTACCAGGCACCGGGGAGCTGTTTTTT. Its translation: CASSSTSGLPGTGELFF.

V and J are TRBV4-3 and TRBJ1-1; the D gene is possibly TRBD1 (5 bases). The length of the CDR3 is 17 residues. Trimming removed 3 bases from V and 0 bases from J, with 17 bases in between. Per the germline V gene, CDR1 is LGHNA and CDR2 is YSLEER. CDR3 in amino acids: CASSHLKGQGVNTEAFF. In nucleotides, the CDR3 is TGCGCCAGCAGCCACCTGAAAGGGCAGGGAGTGAACACTGAAGCTTTCTTT.

This chain uses TRBV24-1 with TRBJ1-2, with D possibly matching TRBD1 (5 bases). CDR1 and CDR2 from the germline V gene are KGHDR and SFDVKD. The CDR3 runs to 14 residues. V was clipped by 4 bases and J by 2 bases, with 10 bases between them. The DNA of the CDR3 is TGTGCCACCAGTGACCAGACAGAGAACTATGGCTACACCTTC. Protein product: CATSDQTENYGYTF.

J is TRBJ1-4 and V is TRBV7-2, with 10 bases fitting TRBD1. CDR3 length equals 16 residues. Per the germline V gene, CDR1 is SGHTA and CDR2 is FQGNSA. The J segment lost 8 bases and the V segment lost 5 bases, leaving 11 bases of the junction unmatched. CDR3 loop: CASSRQGTGDWEKLFF. The CDR3 region has the DNA TGTGCCAGCAGCCGCCAAGGGACAGGGGATTGGGAAAAACTGTTTTTT.

This sequence joins TRBV5-1 and TRBJ1-1, with D unresolved. CDR1 and CDR2 (germline): SGHRS, YFSETQ. Trimming cost V 4 bases and J 1 base, with 14 bases left between them. The CDR3 covers 15 residues. In nucleotides, the CDR3 is TGCGCCAGCAGCCTTCCTGGGGTGTCGAACACTGAAGCTTTCTTT. This gives the protein CASSLPGVSNTEAFF. The variable domain in full, with the rest retrieved from reference TRBV5-1 and TRBJ1-1, is KAGVTQTPRYLIKTRGQQVTLSCSPISGHRSVSWYQQTPGQGLQFLFEYFSETQRNKGNFPGRFSGRQFSNSRSEMNVSTLELGDSALYLCASSLPGVSNTEAFFGQGTRLTVV.

This CDR3 is CASSIALLGGSSYEQYF. The DNA for the CDR3 is TGTGCCAGTAGTATAGCCCTGTTGGGCGGGAGTTCTTACGAGCAGTACTTC. The genes are TRBV19 and TRBJ2-7; 7 positions match TRBD2. CDR3 length: 17 amino acids. J gave up 4 bases and V 1 base, and 13 bases lay outside the gene matches. CDR1 is LNHDA, CDR2 SQIVND, per germline (reference sequence).

This clone was seen a handful of times. V is TRBV27 and J is TRBJ2-1; 11 nucleotides match TRBD2. Trimming took 3 bases from V and 7 from J; bases not matched to a gene: 5. CDR1 is MNHEY, CDR2 SMNVEV, per germline (reference sequence). The CDR3 is made up of 15 amino acids. Here the CDR3 DNA reads TGTGCCAGCAGTTTCACTAGCGGGAGCAGTAATGAGCAGTTCTTC. Translated: CASSFTSGSSNEQFF.

This clone occurred once. V is TRBV9 and J is TRBJ1-5; weak D call: TRBD1 (6 bases). V dropped 0 bases and J dropped 2 bases, with 9 bases sitting between them. This CDR3 contains 15 residues. CDR1 is SGDLS, CDR2 YYNGEE, per germline. The CDR3 DNA sequence: TGTGCCAGCAGCGTAGGCAGGGGTGGCAATCAGCCCCAGCATTTT. Its protein product is CASSVGRGGNQPQHF. Full variable domain (outside the CDR3, taken from reference TRBV9 and TRBJ1-5): DSGVTQTPKHLITATGQRVTLRCSPRSGDLSVYWYQQSLDQGLQFLIQYYNGEERAKGNILERFSAQQFPDLHSELNLSSLELGDSALYFCASSVGRGGNQPQHFGDGTRLSIL.

The table lists this clone with a count of one. The chain is built from TRBV5-1 and TRBJ2-1; 9 bases are shared with TRBD1. V shed 2 bases, J shed 9 bases, and the junction held 6 bases outside the gene matches. Germline V gene data show CDR1 as SGHRS and CDR2 as YFSETQ. The length of the CDR3 is 14 residues. The CDR3 bases are TGCGCCAGCAGCTTCCGGACAGGGGAAGTTGAGCAGTTCTTC. As protein: CASSFRTGEVEQFF.

The CDR3 loop is CASSLDRTADTQYF. CDR3 bases: TGTGCCAGCAGCTTAGATAGGACAGCAGATACGCAGTATTTT. The rearrangement joins TRBV11-3 to TRBJ2-3, with D possibly TRBD1 on 6 matching bases. The CDR3 covers 14 residues. The V gene's germline CDR1 is SGHNT and CDR2 YENEEA. V lost 0 bases, J lost 4 bases, and 8 bases lay in between.

The CDR3 sequence is CASSEGSGSSDTQYF. DNA for the CDR3: TGTGCCAGCAGTGAAGGTAGCGGGAGTTCAGATACGCAGTATTTT. The rearrangement uses TRBV6-1 and TRBJ2-3, with 9 nucleotides matching TRBD2. Germline-derived CDR1 and CDR2 are MNHNS and SASEGT. CDR3 length equals 15 residues. The ends lost 1 base at V and 4 bases at J; junction bases unmatched: 3.

To note about this clone: Different DNA sequences within this sample yield the same CDR3. This rearrangement joins TRBV14 to TRBJ1-5, with D uncertain. This CDR3 region has 13 residues. The V end was cut by 0 bases, the J end by 7 bases, with 7 bases between. Germline CDR1 reads SGHDN; CDR2 reads FVKESK. CDR3 DNA sequence: TGTGCCAGCAGCCAAGATCATGGGCAGCCCCAGCATTTT. Protein sequence: CASSQDHGQPQHF.

The V call is TRBV5-1, the J call TRBJ2-1; 10 positions agree with TRBD2. The J segment lost 3 bases and the V segment lost 3 bases, leaving 3 bases of the junction unmatched. CDR3 length equals 15 residues. The germline gives CDR1 SGHRS, CDR2 YFSETQ. The CDR3, as DNA: TGCGCCAGCAGCTGGATAGCGGGGGGCTACAATGAGCAGTTCTTC. Translated: CASSWIAGGYNEQFF.

The chain has TRBV25-1 and TRBJ2-1, with D maybe TRBD2 (7 bases). From germline, CDR1 is MGHDK and CDR2 SYGVNS. Trimming took 2 bases from V and 7 from J, leaving 15 bases between them. The CDR3 covers 15 residues. The CDR3 spells CASSERAGAGNEQFF. The CDR3 region has the DNA TGTGCCAGCAGTGAACGCGCGGGGGCGGGGAATGAGCAGTTCTTC. The whole variable domain, filled in from reference TRBV25-1 and TRBJ2-1, reads EADIYQTPRYLVIGTGKKITLECSQTMGHDKMYWYQQDPGMELHLIHYSYGVNSTEKGDLSSESTVSRIRTEHFPLTLESARPSHTSQYLCASSERAGAGNEQFFGPGTRLTVL.